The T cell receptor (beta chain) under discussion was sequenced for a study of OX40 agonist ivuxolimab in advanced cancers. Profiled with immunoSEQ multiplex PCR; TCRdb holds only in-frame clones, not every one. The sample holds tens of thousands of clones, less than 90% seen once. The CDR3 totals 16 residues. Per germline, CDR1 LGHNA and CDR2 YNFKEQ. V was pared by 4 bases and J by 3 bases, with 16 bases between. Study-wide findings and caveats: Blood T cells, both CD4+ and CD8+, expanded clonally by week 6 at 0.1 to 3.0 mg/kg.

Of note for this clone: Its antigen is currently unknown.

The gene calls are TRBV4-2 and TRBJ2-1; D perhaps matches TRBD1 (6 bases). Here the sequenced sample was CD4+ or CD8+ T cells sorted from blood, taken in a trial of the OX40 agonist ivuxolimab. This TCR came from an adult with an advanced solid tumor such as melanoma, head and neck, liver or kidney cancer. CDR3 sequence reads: CASSPQSGTSYNEQFF. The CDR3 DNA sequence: TGTGCCAGCAGCCCTCAATCCGGGACAAGCTACAATGAGCAGTTCTTC.